The entry that follows covers one T cell receptor (beta chain) sequence. Its antigen is unknown. It was genomic DNA that served as the template for profiling TCR beta VDJ and CDR3. TCRdb re-called the reads with MiXCR, one entry per CDR3 protein. The repertoire has under 350,000 distinct CDR3 sequences, around 60% of them found once; the top ten carry around 7.6%. The sample originates from a study of CD8+CD57+ T cells in acquired aplastic anemia. Study information: DNA recovered from sorted CD4+ and CD8+ cells had a mean of approximately 3 ug.

Overall study findings and caveats: No significant patient-versus-control difference appeared in CD8+ Simpson's diversity. The number of CD8+ CDR3 sequences shared by patients and controls was around 30.

The germline CDR1 and CDR2 sequences are SEHNR and FQNEAQ (reference sequence). The CDR3 has 13 residues. The germline V and J ends were trimmed by 3 bases and 5 bases, with 11 bases remaining between them. The sequenced sample was sorted CD4+, CD8+, or CD8+CD57+ T cells (not recorded which) from PBMCs. The sequence was collected from a human donor with severe aplastic anemia or a healthy control (not recorded which). The chain links TRBV7-9 to TRBJ2-7; TRBD1 is a possible D gene (5 bases). The CDR3 protein is CASSFQGGDEQYF. CDR3 nucleotides: TGTGCCAGCAGCTTCCAGGGTGGCGACGAGCAGTACTTC.